These 17 T cell receptor beta chains were sequenced from one sample in a study of shared clonotypes between healthy human individuals. Sequenced by immunoSEQ multiplex PCR; TCRdb stores in-frame clones only, minus some. The data show around 1,100,000 clones, 77% seen once. Sequenced: memory CD4+ T cells from PBMCs. Subset given: CD45RA-negative fraction. The receptors stem from a man between 18 and 35 years old in good health. Some clones in this sample may be carry-over from other donors' samples.

The rearrangement uses TRBV18 and TRBJ2-1; 12 bases line up with TRBD1. Losses at the gene ends were 1 base for V and 6 bases for J; bases not matched to a gene: 4. Germline V lookup: CDR1 KGHSH, CDR2 LQKENI. The CDR3 covers 16 residues. CDR3 DNA sequence: TGTGCCAGCTCACCACTGGGACAGGGGGCCCTCAATGAGCAGTTCTTC. Its translation is CASSPLGQGALNEQFF. Full variable domain (remainder filled in from reference TRBV18 and TRBJ2-1): NAGVMQNPRHLVRRRGQEARLRCSPMKGHSHVYWYRQLPEEGLKFMVYLQKENIIDESGMPKERFSAEFPKEGPSILRIQQVVRGDSAAYFCASSPLGQGALNEQFFGPGTRLTVL.

Notes on this clone: Additional DNA sequences in this sample encode the identical CDR3. The chain employs TRBV27 and TRBJ2-7, with 11 positions matching TRBD2. The CDR3 loop spans 15 amino acids. V lost 5 bases to trimming and J lost 0 bases; unmatched junction nucleotides: 3. The germline CDR1 and CDR2 sequences are MNHEY and SMNVEV (reference sequence). The CDR3 spells CASSPGTSGSYEQYF. CDR3 in DNA: TGTGCCAGCAGTCCAGGGACTAGCGGCTCCTACGAGCAGTACTTC.

This clone appeared a few times. The chain couples TRBV30 to TRBJ1-1; the match to TRBD1 covers 7 bases. Germline V gene sequence: CDR1 GTSNPN, CDR2 SVGIG (reference sequence). After removal of 5 bases from V and 9 bases from J, the junction contained 6 bases not matched to a gene. This CDR3 is built from 11 residues. CDR3 region: CAWQGQSKAFF. CDR3 nucleotides: TGTGCCTGGCAGGGACAGTCAAAAGCTTTCTTT.

This clone came up a few times. V and J are TRBV6-1 and TRBJ1-2, with 9 bases matching TRBD1. Germline assignment: CDR1 MNHNS and CDR2 SASEGT. The CDR3 runs 14 residues. With V trimmed by 3 bases and J by 4 bases, 3 bases remained unmatched. This CDR3 reads CASSDGTGTYGYTF. The CDR3 nucleotides are TGTGCCAGCAGTGATGGGACAGGGACCTATGGCTACACCTTC.

As for this clone: This sequence may be a read error, since a much larger clone differs from it by one base. At the DNA level, this CDR3 is encoded by other sequences in the same sample as well. J is TRBJ1-1 and V is TRBV2; D call uncertain. This CDR3 contains 13 residues. The V end was cut by 2 bases, the J end by 0 bases, with 4 bases between. Per the germline V gene, CDR1 is SNHLY and CDR2 is FYNNEI. In nucleotides, the CDR3 is TGTGCCAGCAGTGAACAGCTGAACACTGAAGCTTTCTTT. Protein: CASSEQLNTEAFF.

This clone was seen more than once but under ten times. A much larger clone differs from this one at a single base, so this may be a read error. The sample carries other DNA sequences with the same CDR3. The CDR3 bases are TGTGCCAGCAGCCAAGACGAAGGGCAGGGCGTCGACGAGCAGTACTTC. Amino acid sequence: CASSQDEGQGVDEQYF. This chain uses TRBV4-2 with TRBJ2-7, with a weak D call TRBD1 (5 bases). Trimming shortened V by 0 bases and J by 5 bases, and 17 bases separated the two germline ends. CDR3 size: 16 residues. Germline V CDR1 and CDR2: LGHNA, YNFKEQ.

The CDR3 DNA is TGTGCCAGCAGCCGTACAGGGGCACTAAATCAGCCCCAGCATTTT. It codes for CASSRTGALNQPQHF. The chain has TRBV28 and TRBJ1-5, with 7 bases matching TRBD1. This CDR3 is 15 amino acids long. V shed 6 bases and J 4 bases; nucleotides not matched to a gene: 9. CDR1 is MDHEN and CDR2 is SYDVKM in the germline V gene.

The CDR3 here is CASSERTSGRDEQFF. The CDR3 coding sequence is TGTGCCAGCAGCGAGAGGACTAGCGGGAGAGATGAGCAGTTCTTC. The J gene is TRBJ2-1, the V gene TRBV11-3; the match to TRBD2 covers 13 bases. The CDR3 sequence is 15 residues long. CDR1 and CDR2 from the germline V gene are SGHNT and YENEEA. The junction had 6 bases not matched to a gene; V was cut back by 5 bases and J by 8 bases.

The chain has TRBV7-6 and TRBJ2-3, with D uncertain. This CDR3 is 13 amino acids long. V lost 5 bases and J lost 7, with 13 bases in between. The germline V gene encodes CDR1 SGHVS and CDR2 FNYEAQ. CDR3: CASSANRQYTQYF. The CDR3 nucleotides are TGTGCCAGCAGCGCAAACCGACAATATACGCAGTATTTT.

This clone has just a few counts. The chain has TRBV4-1 and TRBJ1-5; 10 nucleotides agree with TRBD1. After removal of 4 bases from V and 0 bases from J, the junction contained 0 bases not matched to a gene. The length of the CDR3 is 15 residues. Germline CDR1 MGHRA, CDR2 YSYEKL. This CDR3 is CASSRTGGSNQPQHF. The DNA for the CDR3 is TGCGCCAGCAGCCGGACAGGGGGTAGCAATCAGCCCCAGCATTTT.

The chain links TRBV4-2 to TRBJ1-1, with D unclear. Germline V gives CDR1 LGHNA, CDR2 YNFKEQ. The CDR3 is made up of 12 amino acids. V was pared by 5 bases and J by 8 bases, with 12 bases between. The CDR3 spells CASSDLDREAFF. The DNA for the CDR3 is TGTGCCAGCAGCGATCTCGACCGGGAAGCTTTCTTT.

This clone showed up just a few times. The V and J genes are TRBV2 and TRBJ2-1; D ambiguous. The CDR3 length is 13 residues. Between the trimmed V and J ends, which lost 6 bases and 6 bases, there was a span of 12 bases. The germline gives CDR1 SNHLY, CDR2 FYNNEI. CDR3 nucleotides: TGTGCCAGCAGCGGTCCCCTCGGCAATGAGCAGTTCTTC. Protein: CASSGPLGNEQFF.

The chain is built from TRBV2 and TRBJ1-1; D is undetermined. V was cut by 4 bases and J by 8 bases, with 8 bases left in between. The CDR3 is 11 residues long. The germline gives CDR1 SNHLY, CDR2 FYNNEI. CDR3 amino acids: CASSARTEAFF. The CDR3 region has the DNA TGTGCCAGCAGTGCCCGGACCGAAGCTTTCTTT. Looking up the rest from reference TRBV2 and TRBJ1-1 gives the full variable domain: EPEVTQTPSHQVTQMGQEVILRCVPISNHLYFYWYRQILGQKVEFLVSFYNNEISEKSEIFDDQFSVERPDGSNFTLKIRSTKLEDSAMYFCASSARTEAFFGQGTRLTVV.

This clone was detected once. The V and J genes are TRBV5-8 and TRBJ2-7; TRBD1 is a possible D gene (5 bases). Germline-derived CDR1 and CDR2 are SGHTS and YDEGEE. The CDR3 consists of 14 residues. The V gene lost 0 bases and the J gene lost 7 bases, with 14 bases spanning the gap. The CDR3 region has the DNA TGTGCCAGCAGCTTGGGGGCAGGGTCTGGGGAGCAGTACTTC. It is translated as CASSLGAGSGEQYF.

The chain has TRBV4-2 and TRBJ2-7; D not resolved. The CDR3 is 14 amino acids. Trimming pared 4 bases from V and 3 bases from J, leaving 13 bases between. Germline lookup yields CDR1 LGHNA and CDR2 YNFKEQ. In nucleotides, the CDR3 is TGTGCCAGCAGCCTCCAGAGGTTAGGCTACGAGCAGTACTTC. Its protein product is CASSLQRLGYEQYF.

This clone has only a few counts. CDR3 nucleotides: TGTGCCAGCAGTTTAGGCGGGAGGGCTTTAGGGGAGCAGTTCTTC. Residues: CASSLGGRALGEQFF. This sequence joins TRBV27 and TRBJ2-1; TRBD2 matches 9 bases. Germline CDR1 reads MNHEY; CDR2 reads SMNVEV (reference sequence). The CDR3 spans 15 residues. V shed 2 bases and J 10 bases; nucleotides not matched to a gene: 9.

This chain connects TRBV11-2 to TRBJ1-1; D is possibly TRBD1 (5 bases). Germline V CDR1 and CDR2: SGHAT, FQNNGV. CDR3 length: 16 amino acids. Trimming shortened V by 5 bases and J by 7 bases, and 23 bases separated the two germline ends. In DNA form, the CDR3 reads TGTGCCAGCAGCCATCCCCGGGACGCCGGGAAGGGTGAAGCTTTCTTT. It is translated as CASSHPRDAGKGEAFF.